These T cell receptor beta chains were read from a single sample in a study of shared clonotypes between healthy human individuals. Clones were sequenced by immunoSEQ multiplex PCR, and TCRdb holds only the in-frame ones, with some missing. The profile shows 2.5 million or so clones, 85% to 95% of them singletons. The sequenced sample was naive CD4+ T cells sorted from blood. The receptors come from a man aged 18 to 30 in good health. Both conserved end residues are part of each CDR3. Each record gives: D gene, J gene, clone size, V gene, CDR3 DNA, CDR3 protein. D genes are given only for firm matches. Expanded clones get a size class; other rows say once, few or many, or leave the size out.

D gene: -
J gene: TRBJ1-6
clone size: -
V gene: TRBV7-9
CDR3 DNA: TGTGCCAGCAGCTTAGGGGAAAATTCACCCCTCCACTTT
CDR3 protein: CASSLGENSPLHF

D gene: -
J gene: TRBJ1-5
clone size: once
V gene: TRBV19
CDR3 DNA: TGTGCCAGTAGAGGGGAAGTTCGGCAGCCCCAGCATTTT
CDR3 protein: CASRGEVRQPQHF

D gene: TRBD1
J gene: TRBJ2-5
clone size: -
V gene: TRBV7-2
CDR3 DNA: TGTGCCAGCAGCTACTACAGGGGAGAGACCCAGTACTTC
CDR3 protein: CASSYYRGETQYF

D gene: TRBD2
J gene: TRBJ2-7
clone size: -
V gene: TRBV18
CDR3 DNA: TGTGCCAGCTCACCAGGCGGGAGTAACTACGAGCAGTACTTC
CDR3 protein: CASSPGGSNYEQYF

D gene: -
J gene: TRBJ1-2
clone size: -
V gene: TRBV5-4
CDR3 DNA: TGTGCCAGCAGCCGGACAGTGGGGATGTATGGCTACACCTTC
CDR3 protein: CASSRTVGMYGYTF

D gene: -
J gene: TRBJ2-3
clone size: -
V gene: TRBV2
CDR3 DNA: TGTGCCAGCGTTAGGGACACAGATACGCAGTATTTT
CDR3 protein: CASVRDTDTQYF

D gene: -
J gene: TRBJ1-4
clone size: -
V gene: TRBV5-1
CDR3 DNA: TGCGCCAGCAGCTTGGTGCCGGCAACTAATGAAAAACTGTTTTTT
CDR3 protein: CASSLVPATNEKLFF

D gene: -
J gene: TRBJ1-2
clone size: -
V gene: TRBV28
CDR3 DNA: TGTGCCAGCAGTTGGCCTCGGGGTAACGCCTTC
CDR3 protein: CASSWPRGNAF

D gene: TRBD1
J gene: TRBJ1-1
clone size: -
V gene: TRBV9
CDR3 DNA: TGTGCCAGCAGCGCGGATACCGGGACAGTGAACACTGAAGCTTTCTTT
CDR3 protein: CASSADTGTVNTEAFF

D gene: -
J gene: TRBJ2-1
clone size: -
V gene: TRBV19
CDR3 DNA: TGTGCCAGTAGTATAGATCTGGCGGGGACCTACAATGAGCAGTTCTTC
CDR3 protein: CASSIDLAGTYNEQFF

D gene: TRBD1
J gene: TRBJ2-5
clone size: -
V gene: TRBV11-2
CDR3 DNA: TGTGCCAGCAGCTTATTTTGGACGGCCAGGGGGCCTGAGACCCAGTACTTC
CDR3 protein: CASSLFWTARGPETQYF

D gene: -
J gene: TRBJ2-5
clone size: -
V gene: TRBV4-1
CDR3 DNA: TGCGCCAGCAGCCTCGGCCCAGGGGAAGGGGAGACCCAGTACTTC
CDR3 protein: CASSLGPGEGETQYF

D gene: -
J gene: TRBJ1-6
clone size: -
V gene: TRBV6-5
CDR3 DNA: TGTGCCAGCACCACGTCTTCGGGGCAAGGGCCACCCCTCCACTTT
CDR3 protein: CASTTSSGQGPPLHF

D gene: -
J gene: TRBJ1-5
clone size: -
V gene: TRBV2
CDR3 DNA: TGTGCCAGCAGCCGGGAAGTATCTCAGCCCCAGCATTTT
CDR3 protein: CASSREVSQPQHF

D gene: -
J gene: TRBJ1-6
clone size: -
V gene: TRBV4-3
CDR3 DNA: TGCGCCAGCAGCCAAGAAAGGGATTCACCCCTCCACTTT
CDR3 protein: CASSQERDSPLHF

D gene: -
J gene: TRBJ1-5
clone size: -
V gene: TRBV6-6
CDR3 DNA: TGTGCCAGCAGTCTACCTAATCAGCCCCAGCATTTT
CDR3 protein: CASSLPNQPQHF

D gene: TRBD2
J gene: TRBJ2-7
clone size: -
V gene: TRBV5-4
CDR3 DNA: TGTGCCAGCAGCCTGGGAGGACTAGCGGGGGGAACCTACGAGCAGTACTTC
CDR3 protein: CASSLGGLAGGTYEQYF

D gene: -
J gene: TRBJ2-7
clone size: -
V gene: TRBV18
CDR3 DNA: TGTGCCAGCTCACCGGGTGGACAGAACCTATACGAGCAGTACTTC
CDR3 protein: CASSPGGQNLYEQYF

D gene: -
J gene: TRBJ1-2
clone size: -
V gene: TRBV7-9
CDR3 DNA: TGTGCCAGCAGCTACGGGGAGAACTATGGCTACACCTTC
CDR3 protein: CASSYGENYGYTF

D gene: -
J gene: TRBJ2-2
clone size: -
V gene: TRBV5-6
CDR3 DNA: TGTGCCAGCAGCTTGCTAGCGCGCCCGATAGACACCGGGGAGCTGTTTTTT
CDR3 protein: CASSLLARPIDTGELFF

D gene: TRBD1
J gene: TRBJ2-7
clone size: -
V gene: TRBV23-1
CDR3 DNA: TGCGCCAGCACCAAGAAGGGAAGGGGGCCTCGCGAGCAGTACTTC
CDR3 protein: CASTKKGRGPREQYF

D gene: -
J gene: TRBJ1-1
clone size: -
V gene: TRBV25-1
CDR3 DNA: TGTGCCAGCAGAGGGACACCCGGGGCTGAAGCTTTCTTT
CDR3 protein: CASRGTPGAEAFF

D gene: -
J gene: TRBJ1-4
clone size: few
V gene: TRBV30
CDR3 DNA: TGTGCCTGGAGTGTACTCCAGGGTCGGACTAATGAAAAACTGTTTTTT
CDR3 protein: CAWSVLQGRTNEKLFF

D gene: TRBD1
J gene: TRBJ2-5
clone size: -
V gene: TRBV19
CDR3 DNA: TGTGCCAGTAGTATCGGATGGGACAGACAAGAGACCCAGTACTTC
CDR3 protein: CASSIGWDRQETQYF

D gene: -
J gene: TRBJ2-2
clone size: -
V gene: TRBV21-1
CDR3 DNA: TGTGCCAGCAGCAAAGAAACCGGGGAGCTGTTTTTT
CDR3 protein: CASSKETGELFF

D gene: -
J gene: TRBJ1-5
clone size: -
V gene: TRBV19
CDR3 DNA: TGTGCCAGTAGTACTTTTCCTAACTCTCAGCCCCAGCATTTT
CDR3 protein: CASSTFPNSQPQHF